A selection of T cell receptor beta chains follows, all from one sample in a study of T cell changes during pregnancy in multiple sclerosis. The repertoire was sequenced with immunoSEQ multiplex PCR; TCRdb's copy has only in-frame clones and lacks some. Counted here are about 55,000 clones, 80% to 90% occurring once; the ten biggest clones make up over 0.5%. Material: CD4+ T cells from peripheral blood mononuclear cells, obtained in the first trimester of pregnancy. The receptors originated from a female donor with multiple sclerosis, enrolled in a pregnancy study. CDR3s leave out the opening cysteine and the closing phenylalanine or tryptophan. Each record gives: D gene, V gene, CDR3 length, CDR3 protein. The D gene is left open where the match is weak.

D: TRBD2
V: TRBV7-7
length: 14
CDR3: ASSSSGRGSTGELF

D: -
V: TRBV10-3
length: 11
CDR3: AISEDGNYGYT

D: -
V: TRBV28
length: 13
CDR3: ASRPIDRHNEKLF

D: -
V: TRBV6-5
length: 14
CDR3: ASSYIAGQTTDTQY

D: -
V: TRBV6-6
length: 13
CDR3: ASSYGGAGNSPLH

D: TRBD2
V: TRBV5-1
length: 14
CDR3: ASSLAGSSDTGELF

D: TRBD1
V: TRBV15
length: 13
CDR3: ATSSPGQGQEKLF

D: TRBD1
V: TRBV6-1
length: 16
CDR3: ASSEAIPGTGDNSPLH

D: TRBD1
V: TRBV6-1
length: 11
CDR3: ASTGTVNQPQH

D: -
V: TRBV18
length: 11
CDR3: ASSQGDGYEQY

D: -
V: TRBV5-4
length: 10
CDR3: ASSFGRGGYT

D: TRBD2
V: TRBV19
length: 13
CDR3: ASTLSGSSTGELF

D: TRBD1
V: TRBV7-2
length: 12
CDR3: ASSSGTDYNEQF

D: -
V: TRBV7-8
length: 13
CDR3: ASSLVTGRSDTQY

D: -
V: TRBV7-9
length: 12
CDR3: ASSLGTDGYGYT

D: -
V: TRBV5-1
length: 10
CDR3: ASSFEGYEQY

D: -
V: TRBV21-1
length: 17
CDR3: ASSNVPDRGKEGWETQY

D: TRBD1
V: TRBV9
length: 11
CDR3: ASSGTGVSEAF

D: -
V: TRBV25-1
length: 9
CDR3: ASSEWGGRV

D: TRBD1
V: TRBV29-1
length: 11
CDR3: SAVQGAIEKLF

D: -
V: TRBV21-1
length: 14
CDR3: ASSKVGTGSYNEQF

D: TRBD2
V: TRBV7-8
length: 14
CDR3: ASSFRVTGTRETQY

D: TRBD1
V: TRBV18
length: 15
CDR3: ASSPSLTTGGYNEQF

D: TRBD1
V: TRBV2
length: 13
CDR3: ASSEDRGRGTEAF

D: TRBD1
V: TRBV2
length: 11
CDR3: ASRKGQTNEQF

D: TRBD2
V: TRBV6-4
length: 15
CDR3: ASRVRQLPGLEGEQY

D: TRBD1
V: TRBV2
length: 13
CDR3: ASRKKQGFGTEAF

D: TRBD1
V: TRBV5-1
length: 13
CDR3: ASSLGDSSGNTIY

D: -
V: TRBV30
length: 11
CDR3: AWSVGGYSPLH

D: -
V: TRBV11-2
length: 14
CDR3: ASSLGQDLRDETQY

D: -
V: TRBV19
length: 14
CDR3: ASSMRSGIGIYEQY

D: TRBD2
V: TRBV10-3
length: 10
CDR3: AIGGSPDTQY

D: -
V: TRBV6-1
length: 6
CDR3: ASTHQY

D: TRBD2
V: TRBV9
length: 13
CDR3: ASSPRGVLTDTQY

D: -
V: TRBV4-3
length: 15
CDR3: ASSQDLTGSSKNIQY

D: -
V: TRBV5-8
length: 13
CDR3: ASRAGSWGNQPQH

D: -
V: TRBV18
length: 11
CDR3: ASSRDRNTEAF